This record concerns one T cell receptor (beta chain) sequence. These data are taken from a study of blood T cell repertoires in COVID-19. Only in-frame clones appear in the TCRdb table, and some are missing; sequencing was by immunoSEQ multiplex PCR. The table records about 370,000 clones, roughly 90% of them present only once. Germline-derived CDR1 and CDR2 are LNHNV and YYDKDF (reference sequence). The CDR3 totals 17 residues. V was shortened by 1 base and J by 0 bases, with 13 bases between the two germline ends. What was sequenced was peripheral blood. This chain uses TRBV15 with TRBJ2-1; weak D call: TRBD1 (6 bases). This receptor was identified in a woman aged 25-40 years with COVID-19, enrolled during active disease. The CDR3 protein is CATSRGGGHNSYNEQFF. CDR3 sequence (DNA): TGTGCCACCAGCAGAGGAGGGGGACATAACTCCTACAATGAGCAGTTCTTC. Using reference TRBV15 and TRBJ2-1 for the parts outside the CDR3, the full variable domain is DAMVIQNPRYQVTQFGKPVTLSCSQTLNHNVMYWYQQKSSQAPKLLFHYYDKDFNNEADTPDNFQSRRPNTSFCFLDIRSPGLGDTAMYLCATSRGGGHNSYNEQFFGPGTRLTVL.